One sample yielded the 5 T cell receptor beta chains listed below, sequenced in a study of human T cells and chemical hapten exposure. TCRdb fed the RACE reads into MiXCR, producing one record per CDR3 protein. The top ten clones hold 7% to 10% of a sample with 340,000 or so distinct CDR3 sequences, roughly 6.9% of them seen once. Indicated time point: patch test 1, 2 weeks after DPC sensitization. As to treatment: therapeutic diphenylcyclopropenone sensitization with weekly scalp DPC. The sequencing used whole blood, collected in connection with sensitization to the hapten diphenylcyclopropenone (DPC). Source of these receptors: a woman aged 18-29 years with alopecia areata. Some clones in this sample may be carry-over from other donors' samples.

This clonotype was detected once. The junction differs from germline at one of its ends, possibly a read error. J is TRBJ1-5 and V is TRBV13; D is undetermined. The length of the CDR3 is 17 residues. Germline CDR1 PRHDT, CDR2 FYEKMQ (reference sequence). The CDR3 reads CAGSLGSRSQRNQPQHF. The DNA for the CDR3 is TGTGCCGGCAGCTTAGGCTCTCGCAGCCAGCGCAATCAGCCCCAGCATTTT.

This clonotype was recorded a few times. The genes are TRBV18 and TRBJ2-3; D gene uncertain. V lost 4 bases and J lost 4, with 18 bases in between. The CDR3 loop spans 16 amino acids. Per germline, CDR1 KGHSH and CDR2 LQKENI. The CDR3 region has the DNA TGTGCCAGCTCACTACGTGTACAGATGTCGCCAGATACGCAGTATTTT. This translates into CASSLRVQMSPDTQYF.

This clonotype was recorded at least ten times. This rearrangement joins TRBV3-1 to TRBJ1-5, with a tentative D call TRBD1 (6 bases). Deletions cut 4 bases from V and 3 bases from J, with 10 bases between. Germline values: CDR1 LGHDT, CDR2 YNNKEL (reference sequence). The CDR3 extends over 14 amino acids. CDR3 region: CASSPGQTNQPQHF. CDR3 DNA: TGTGCCAGCAGCCCTGGACAGACCAATCAGCCCCAGCATTTT. The full variable domain, its missing parts supplied by reference TRBV3-1 and TRBJ1-5, is DTAVSQTPKYLVTQMGNDKSIKCEQNLGHDTMYWYKQDSKKFLKIMFSYNNKELIINETVPNRFSPKSPDKAHLNLHINSLELGDSAVYFCASSPGQTNQPQHFGDGTRLSIL.

This clonotype was observed many times. The chain carries TRBV27 and TRBJ1-4, with D tentatively TRBD1 (5 bases). This CDR3 spans 16 amino acids. V was trimmed by 2 bases and J by 8 bases, leaving 18 bases between them. Germline CDR1 MNHEY, CDR2 SMNVEV (reference sequence). CDR3 DNA sequence: TGTGCCAGCAGTTTAGGAACACGAGGGGCGTACGAAAAACTGTTTTTT. It translates to CASSLGTRGAYEKLFF.

The rearrangement joins TRBV27 to TRBJ1-1; the D gene is possibly TRBD1 (5 bases). CDR1 is MNHEY and CDR2 is SMNVEV in the germline V gene (reference sequence). V lost 0 bases to trimming and J lost 4 bases, with 12 bases between them. The CDR3 covers 15 residues. In DNA, the CDR3 is TGTGCCAGCAGTTTATCCCAGGGAGGAGCCACTGAAGCTTTCTTT. It yields the protein CASSLSQGGATEAFF.